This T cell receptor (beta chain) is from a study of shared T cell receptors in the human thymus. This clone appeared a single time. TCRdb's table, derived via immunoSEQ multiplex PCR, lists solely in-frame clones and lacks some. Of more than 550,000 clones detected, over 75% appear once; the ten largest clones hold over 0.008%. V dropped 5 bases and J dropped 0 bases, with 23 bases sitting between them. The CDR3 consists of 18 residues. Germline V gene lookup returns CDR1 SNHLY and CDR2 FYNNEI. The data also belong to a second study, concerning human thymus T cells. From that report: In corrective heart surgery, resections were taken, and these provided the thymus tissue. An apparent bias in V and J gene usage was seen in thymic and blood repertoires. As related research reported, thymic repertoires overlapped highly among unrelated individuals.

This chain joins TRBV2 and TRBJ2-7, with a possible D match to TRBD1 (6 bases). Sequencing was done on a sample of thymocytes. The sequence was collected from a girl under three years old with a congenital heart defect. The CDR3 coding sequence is TGTGCCAGCAGTCCTCAGGGGTTCCGGGACAACCGCTCCTACGAGCAGTACTTC. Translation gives CASSPQGFRDNRSYEQYF.